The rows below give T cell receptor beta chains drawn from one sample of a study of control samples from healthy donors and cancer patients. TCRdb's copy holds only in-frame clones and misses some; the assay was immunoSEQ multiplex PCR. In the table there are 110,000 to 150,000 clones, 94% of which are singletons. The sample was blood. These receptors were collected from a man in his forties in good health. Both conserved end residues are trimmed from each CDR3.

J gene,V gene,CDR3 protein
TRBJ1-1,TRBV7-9,ASSLVIGQGPEAF
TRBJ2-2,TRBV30,AWRGFKAGELF
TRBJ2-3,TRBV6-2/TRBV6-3,ASSSRRLALTDTQY
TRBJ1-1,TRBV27,ASRKNTEAF
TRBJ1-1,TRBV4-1,ASTPIGRSNTEAF
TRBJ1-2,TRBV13,ASSSWVRGYGYT
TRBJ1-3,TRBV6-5,ASRTTGLSGNTIY
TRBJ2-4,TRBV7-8,ASSSPGPQNIQY
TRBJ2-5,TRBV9,ASSVGRGGKETQY
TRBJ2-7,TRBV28,ASSPHIGQGNHEQY
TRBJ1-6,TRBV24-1,ATSDSSYNSPLH
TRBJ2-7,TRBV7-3,ASSPGASGAYEQY
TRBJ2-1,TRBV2,ASKAGGWGEQF
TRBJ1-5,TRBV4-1,ASSHHTGQAVYQPQH
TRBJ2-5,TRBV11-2,ARYTGGARWQETQY
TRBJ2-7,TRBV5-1,ASSLGIDKSHEQY
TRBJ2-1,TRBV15,ATSYSGEQF
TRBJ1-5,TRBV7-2,ASSFGSQPQH
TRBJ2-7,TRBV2,ASSEYPVGNYEQY
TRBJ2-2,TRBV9,ASSDPSGANTGELF
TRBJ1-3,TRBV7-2,ASSLVNADSNTIY
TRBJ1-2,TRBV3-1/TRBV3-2,ASSQGITTGGYT
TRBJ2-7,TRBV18,ASSPRLAGGSGPYEQY
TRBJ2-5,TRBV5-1,ASSHGGQKETQY
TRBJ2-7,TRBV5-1,ASSLEGQGTYEQY
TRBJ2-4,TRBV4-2,ASSQGFGGGLAKNIQY
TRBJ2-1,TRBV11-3,ASSPAGGRNEQF
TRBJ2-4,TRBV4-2,ASSPSAGGGAKNIQY
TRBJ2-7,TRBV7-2,ASSPGGPYEQY
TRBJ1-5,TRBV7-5,ARRKRRRYSNQPQH
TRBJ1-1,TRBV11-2,ASSLGRNLFGEAF
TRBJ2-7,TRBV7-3,ASSLGVPGAYEQY
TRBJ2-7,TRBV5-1,ASSISGGSYEQY
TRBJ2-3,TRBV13,ASSVDSSFSTDTQY
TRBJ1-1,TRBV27,ASSSQGGIYTEAF
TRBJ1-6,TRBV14,ASSQDPQGLSPLH
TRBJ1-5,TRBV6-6,ASSYGRTDSNQPQH
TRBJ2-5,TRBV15,ATSRDTGTGEETQY
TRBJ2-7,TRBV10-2,ASSEFGGRWDEQY
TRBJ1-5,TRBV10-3,AISGQDSNQPQH
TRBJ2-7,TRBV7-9,ASSRTGTHEQY
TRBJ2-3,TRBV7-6,ASSPREVGGTDTQY
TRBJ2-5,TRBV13,ASSLAGPQETQY
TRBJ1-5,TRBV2,ASSVLPGQGGQPQH
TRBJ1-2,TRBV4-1,ASSQAATADYGYT
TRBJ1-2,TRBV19,ACNPRVANYGYT
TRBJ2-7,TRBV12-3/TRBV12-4,ASSLGQGYEQY
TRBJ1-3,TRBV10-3,AISESTDRFSGNTIY
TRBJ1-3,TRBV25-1,ASSSRISGNTIY
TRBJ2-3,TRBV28,ASSLTGGTDTQY
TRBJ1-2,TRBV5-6,ASSLGAGPNYGYT